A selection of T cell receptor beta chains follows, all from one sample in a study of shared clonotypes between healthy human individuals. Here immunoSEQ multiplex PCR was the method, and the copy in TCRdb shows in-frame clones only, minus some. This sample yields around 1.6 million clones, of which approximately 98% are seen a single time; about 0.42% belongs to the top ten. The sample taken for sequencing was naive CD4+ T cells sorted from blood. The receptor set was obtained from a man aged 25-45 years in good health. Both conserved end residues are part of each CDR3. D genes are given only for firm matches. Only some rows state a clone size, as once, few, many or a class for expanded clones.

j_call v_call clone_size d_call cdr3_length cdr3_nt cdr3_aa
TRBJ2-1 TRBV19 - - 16 TGTGCCAGTAGTGCAGGACTAGACCTCTACAGGGATGAGCAGTTCTTC CASSAGLDLYRDEQFF
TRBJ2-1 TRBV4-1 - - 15 TGCGCCAGCAGCCCCAGTAGCTTGAGGGTCAATGAGCAGTTCTTC CASSPSSLRVNEQFF
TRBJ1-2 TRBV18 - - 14 TGTGCCAGCTCACCTCTTCCGGACCCAAATGGCTACACCTTC CASSPLPDPNGYTF
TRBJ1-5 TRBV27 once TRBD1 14 TGTGCCAGCAGTTTACAGGGGGCGGGTCAGCCCCAGCATTTT CASSLQGAGQPQHF
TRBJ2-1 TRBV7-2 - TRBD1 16 TGTGCCAGCAGCTCCTGGACAGGCGCGACCTACAATGAGCAGTTCTTC CASSSWTGATYNEQFF
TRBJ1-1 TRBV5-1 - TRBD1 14 TGCGCCAGCAGCGCGTGGACAGGGGGCACTGAAGCTTTCTTT CASSAWTGGTEAFF
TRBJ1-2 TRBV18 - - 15 TGTGCCAGCTCACCATCTCGGGGGACCAACTATGGCTACACCTTC CASSPSRGTNYGYTF
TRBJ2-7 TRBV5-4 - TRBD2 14 TGTGCCAGCAGCTCGGGACTAGCGGGAAACGAGCAGTACTTC CASSSGLAGNEQYF
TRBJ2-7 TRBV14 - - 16 TGTGCCAGCAGCCTTACCCGGTTGCCCCTTCTTGTCGAGCAGTACTTC CASSLTRLPLLVEQYF
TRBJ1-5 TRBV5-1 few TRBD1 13 TGCGCCAGCAGCCCTGGACAGGGACAGCCCCAGCATTTT CASSPGQGQPQHF
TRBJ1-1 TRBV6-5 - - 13 TGTGCCAGCAGTTACGAAGAGAACACTGAAGCTTTCTTT CASSYEENTEAFF
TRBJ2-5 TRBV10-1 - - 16 TGCGCCAGCAGTGAGCCGGACGGACTGGCGCAAGAGACCCAGTACTTC CASSEPDGLAQETQYF
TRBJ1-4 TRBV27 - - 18 TGTGCCAGCAGTTTACTGAGGCCGCAGGTAGCAACTAATGAAAAACTGTTTTTT CASSLLRPQVATNEKLFF